This T cell receptor (beta chain) was observed in a study of blood T cells in healthy people across ages. In the study overall: Every two T cells gave about one barcoded beta molecule via template switching.

CDR3 size: 14 residues. CDR1 and CDR2 from the germline V gene are SGHRS and YFSETQ. Trimming removed 0 bases from V and 6 bases from J, with 13 bases in between. It was with a sample-barcoded 5' primer and a J-beta primer mix that a second PCR of roughly 6 to 12 cycles was run. There were at least 3 million CDR3-containing paired-end reads obtained from each sample. TCRdb re-called the 5' RACE reads with MiXCR, one entry per CDR3 protein. The repertoire consists of 1 million or so distinct CDR3 sequences, with more than 35% occurring once and the leading ten covering 15% to 20%. Sequencing was performed on blood. This sequence was found in an older woman in good health. This chain links TRBV5-1 with TRBJ2-7, with D tentatively TRBD1 or TRBD2 (5 bases each). CDR3 in DNA: TGCGCCAGCAGCTTGGAGGACATCGGAGGCGAGCAGTACTTC. It codes for CASSLEDIGGEQYF.